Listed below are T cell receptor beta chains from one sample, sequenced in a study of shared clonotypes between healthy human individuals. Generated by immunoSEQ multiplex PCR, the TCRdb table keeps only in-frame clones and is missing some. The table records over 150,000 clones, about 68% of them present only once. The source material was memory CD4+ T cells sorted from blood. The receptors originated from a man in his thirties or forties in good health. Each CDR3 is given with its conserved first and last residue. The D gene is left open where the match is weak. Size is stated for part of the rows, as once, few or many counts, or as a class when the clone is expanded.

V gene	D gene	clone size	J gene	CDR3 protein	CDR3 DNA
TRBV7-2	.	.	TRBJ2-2	CASSPAERVFTGELFF	TGTGCCAGCAGCCCTGCGGAGCGGGTATTCACCGGGGAGCTGTTTTTT
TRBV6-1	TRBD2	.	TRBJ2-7	CASRAGTSGGYEQYF	TGTGCCAGCAGGGCCGGGACTAGCGGGGGCTACGAGCAGTACTTC
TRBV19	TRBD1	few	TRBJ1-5	CASSKRDRDNQPQHF	TGTGCCAGTAGTAAACGGGACAGGGACAATCAGCCCCAGCATTTT
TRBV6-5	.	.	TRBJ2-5	CASRPPRTGRAQYF	TGTGCCAGCAGGCCACCTAGGACGGGAAGGGCCCAGTACTTC
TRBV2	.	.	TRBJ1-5	CASSVRGDQPQHF	TGTGCCAGCAGTGTTCGGGGGGATCAGCCCCAGCATTTT
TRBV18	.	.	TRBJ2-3	CASSFTATDTQYF	TGTGCCAGCTCATTCACGGCCACAGATACGCAGTATTTT
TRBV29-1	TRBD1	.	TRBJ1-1	CSVGTGGANTEAFF	TGCAGCGTGGGTACAGGGGGCGCGAACACTGAAGCTTTCTTT
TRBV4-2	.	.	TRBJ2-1	CASSQEAQRSSYNEQFF	TGTGCCAGCAGCCAAGAGGCCCAGAGGAGCTCCTACAATGAGCAGTTCTTC
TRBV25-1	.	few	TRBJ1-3	CASEEIKGKGSGNTIYF	TGTGCCAGCGAGGAGATTAAGGGAAAAGGCTCTGGAAACACCATATATTTT
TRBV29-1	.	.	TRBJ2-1	CSPSSLAKSEQFF	TGCAGCCCGTCCTCCCTAGCGAAGAGTGAGCAGTTCTTC
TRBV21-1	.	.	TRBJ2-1	CASSKAAGGNNEQFF	TGTGCCAGCAGCAAAGCTGCGGGAGGAAACAATGAGCAGTTCTTC
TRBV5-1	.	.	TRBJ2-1	CASSIRVGDEQFF	TGCGCCAGCAGCATCAGGGTGGGCGATGAGCAGTTCTTC
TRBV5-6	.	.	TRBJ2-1	CASSLPVPSEQFF	TGTGCCAGCAGCCTCCCAGTGCCAAGCGAGCAGTTCTTC
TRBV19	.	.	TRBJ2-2	CASSLGAGPGELFF	TGTGCCAGTAGTTTAGGGGCCGGTCCCGGGGAGCTGTTTTTT
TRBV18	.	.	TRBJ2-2	CASSPLSLQANTGELFF	TGTGCCAGCTCACCCCTATCGTTACAGGCGAACACCGGGGAGCTGTTTTTT
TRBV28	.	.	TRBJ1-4	CASSRPTNEKLFF	TGTGCCAGCAGCCGGCCAACTAATGAAAAACTGTTTTTT
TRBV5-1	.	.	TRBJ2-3	CASSGVWGSTDTQYF	TGCGCCAGCAGCGGGGTATGGGGCAGCACAGATACGCAGTATTTT